What follows are 30 T cell receptor beta chains derived from one specimen sequenced in a study of CD8+ T cells in alopecia areata. RNA extraction and reverse transcription yielded cDNA as sequencing template. The data were produced by immunoSEQ multiplex PCR, yet TCRdb's version contains in-frame clones alone and is incomplete. The table shows approximately 280,000 clones, with roughly 60% occurring only once. Treatment of the sample: oral pan-JAK inhibitor, 5-10 mg twice daily. Sequencing was performed on CD4+ T cells sorted from blood, taken at week 24, from a patient treated with tofacitinib. These receptors were collected from a human donor with alopecia areata.

In this sample, this clone turned up many times. The rearrangement joins TRBV19 to TRBJ2-5; no clear D. The ends were cut back, 6 bases at V and 0 bases at J, with 8 bases in the middle. Germline loops: CDR1 LNHDA, CDR2 SQIVND (reference sequence). CDR3 length equals 13 residues. CDR3 sequence (DNA): TGTGCCAGTAGACCTGGGTACCAAGAGACCCAGTACTTC. Residues: CASRPGYQETQYF.

Comments on this clone: This specimen includes other DNA sequences encoding the same CDR3. The chain joins TRBV5-1 to TRBJ2-5; D call uncertain. Germline V gene sequence: CDR1 SGHRS, CDR2 YFSETQ. The germline V and J ends were trimmed by 4 bases and 2 bases, with 3 bases remaining between them. CDR3 length equals 11 residues. DNA of the CDR3: TGCGCCAGCAGCGTACAAGAGACCCAGTACTTC. Encoded protein: CASSVQETQYF.

This clone was counted between two and nine times. The chain's CDR3 is CSVVVGETQYF. The CDR3 bases are TGCAGCGTTGTTGTGGGGGAGACCCAGTACTTC. This rearrangement joins TRBV29-1 to TRBJ2-5, with D unresolved. The V and J ends lost 4 bases and 5 bases respectively, with 8 bases between them. Germline V gene data show CDR1 as SQVTM and CDR2 as ANQGSEA. The CDR3 spans 11 residues.

The chain's CDR3 is CAGKTAGYGYTF. The CDR3 coding sequence is TGTGCCGGCAAGACGGCTGGCTATGGCTACACCTTC. The rearrangement uses TRBV2 and TRBJ1-2; D is uncertain. This CDR3 region has 12 residues. The V end was cut by 11 bases, the J end by 4 bases, with 14 bases between. The germline CDR1 and CDR2 sequences are SNHLY and FYNNEI.

This clone was found a few times. The chain uses TRBV4-2 and TRBJ1-3; D may be TRBD1 (5 bases). V lost 0 bases, J lost 0 bases, and 15 bases lay in between. In germline, CDR1 is LGHNA, CDR2 YNFKEQ. The CDR3 has 18 amino acids. CDR3 DNA sequence: TGTGCCAGCAGCCAAGATGTAGCGGGACGGCGCTCTGGAAACACCATATATTTT. This sequence encodes CASSQDVAGRRSGNTIYF.

The chain has TRBV27 and TRBJ1-1, with D maybe TRBD1 (5 bases). V gave up 6 bases and J gave up 1 base, with 12 bases separating them. The V gene's germline CDR1 is MNHEY and CDR2 SMNVEV (reference sequence). The CDR3 is 14 residues long. Here the CDR3 DNA reads TGTGCCAGCAGACTAGGGGCTCGGAACACTGAAGCTTTCTTT. It encodes CASRLGARNTEAFF.

This clone showed up many times. Within the sample, other DNA sequences also encode this same CDR3. The chain recombines TRBV18 with TRBJ1-1, with unresolved D. V was pared by 1 base and J by 4 bases, with 7 bases between. There are 13 residues in the CDR3. Germline CDR1 is KGHSH and CDR2 is LQKENI. As DNA, the CDR3 is TGTGCCAGCTCACCACGAAAAAGCACTGAAGCTTTCTTT. It translates to CASSPRKSTEAFF.

The chain is built from TRBV7-2 and TRBJ2-5, with a weak D call TRBD1 (6 bases). Germline V gene lookup returns CDR1 SGHTA and CDR2 FQGNSA. The CDR3 sequence is 16 residues long. The V end lost 5 bases, the J end lost 1 base, and 17 bases lay between the germline ends. The CDR3 DNA reads TGTGCCAGCAGCCTCGCGACAGGTTCGGGCCAAGAGACCCAGTACTTC. It codes for CASSLATGSGQETQYF. The whole variable domain, filled in from reference TRBV7-2 and TRBJ2-5, reads GAGVSQSPSNKVTEKGKDVELRCDPISGHTALYWYRQSLGQGLEFLIYFQGNSAPDKSGLPSDRFSAERTGGSVSTLTIQRTQQEDSAVYLCASSLATGSGQETQYFGPGTRLLVL.

The V gene is TRBV30, the J gene TRBJ2-3; tentative D call: TRBD1 (5 bases). Trimming cost V 2 bases and J 6 bases, with 15 bases left between them. The CDR3 is 14 residues long. Germline CDR1 GTSNPN, CDR2 SVGIG (reference sequence). For the CDR3, the DNA is TGTGCCTGGAGTCGGAATTCCAGGGATGATACGCAGTATTTT. Encoded protein: CAWSRNSRDDTQYF.

The J gene is TRBJ1-2, the V gene TRBV7-8; D ambiguous. The CDR3 spans 14 residues. CDR1 is SGHVS, CDR2 FQNEAQ, per germline. Trimming stripped 0 bases from V and 8 bases from J, with 13 bases between. The CDR3 reads CASSLAERTGGYTF. As DNA, the CDR3 is TGTGCCAGCAGCTTAGCGGAACGGACTGGGGGCTACACCTTC.

This clone appeared a few times. The germline gene is not matched at one end of the junction; a read error may be the cause. The V gene is TRBV28, the J gene TRBJ1-6, with 7 positions matching TRBD1. The CDR3 covers 13 residues. The germline CDR1 and CDR2 sequences are MDHEN and SYDVKM. The CDR3 DNA follows: TGTGCCTGCAGACAGGGCCATAATTCACCCCTCCACTTT. It translates to CACRQGHNSPLHF.

The J gene is TRBJ1-1, the V gene TRBV4-1, with D tentatively TRBD1 (6 bases). The CDR3 loop spans 17 amino acids. Germline CDR1 reads MGHRA; CDR2 reads YSYEKL. The V end lost 0 bases, the J end lost 0 bases, and 14 bases lay between the germline ends. CDR3 in DNA: TGCGCCAGCAGCCAAGAGCAGGGGAGCCTGTTGAACACTGAAGCTTTCTTT. As protein: CASSQEQGSLLNTEAFF.

The chain couples TRBV27 to TRBJ2-1, with TRBD1 matching 12 bases. CDR1 and CDR2 (germline): MNHEY, SMNVEV (reference sequence). The CDR3 has 15 residues. The V and J ends lost 4 bases and 6 bases, in that order; junction bases with no gene match: 4. The CDR3 sequence: CASSSGTGGRNEQFF. The CDR3 DNA is TGTGCCAGCAGTTCAGGGACAGGGGGCCGCAATGAGCAGTTCTTC.

This sequence joins TRBV15 and TRBJ2-5; D is unclear. Trimming stripped 1 base from V and 2 bases from J, with 8 bases between. The CDR3 sequence is 14 residues long. Germline lookup yields CDR1 LNHNV and CDR2 YYDKDF (reference sequence). The CDR3 region has the DNA TGTGCCACCAGCAGAGCACACCTACAAGAGACCCAGTACTTC. This encodes CATSRAHLQETQYF.

The chain carries TRBV30 and TRBJ2-3, with 10 bases that match TRBD2. The CDR3 covers 15 residues. Germline V gene sequence: CDR1 GTSNPN, CDR2 SVGIG (reference sequence). Trimming took 4 bases from V and 1 from J; bases not matched to a gene: 5. The CDR3 here is CAWKRGGLGTDTQYF. The CDR3 DNA reads TGTGCCTGGAAGCGGGGGGGACTCGGCACAGATACGCAGTATTTT.

For this clone: Other DNA sequences in this sample translate to the same CDR3. The V call is TRBV27, the J call TRBJ2-6; D is undetermined. The CDR3 totals 14 residues. Germline values: CDR1 MNHEY, CDR2 SMNVEV (reference sequence). V lost 4 bases and J 2 bases, leaving 6 bases between the germline ends. The CDR3 DNA sequence: TGTGCCAGCAGTTCGGGTACTGGGGCCAACGTCCTGACTTTC. Residues: CASSSGTGANVLTF. Full variable domain (rest looked up from reference TRBV27 and TRBJ2-6): EAQVTQNPRYLITVTGKKLTVTCSQNMNHEYMSWYRQDPGLGLRQIYYSMNVEVTDKGDVPEGYKVSRKEKRNFPLILESPSPNQTSLYFCASSSGTGANVLTFGAGSRLTVL.

The chain couples TRBV4-1 to TRBJ1-5; D not certain. CDR3 length: 15 residues. V was trimmed by 5 bases and J by 4 bases, leaving 15 bases between them. The V gene's germline CDR1 is MGHRA and CDR2 YSYEKL. Here the CDR3 reads CASSYQLAVNQPQHF. The CDR3 nucleotides are TGCGCCAGCAGCTATCAGCTCGCCGTTAATCAGCCCCAGCATTTT.

The chain uses TRBV5-1 and TRBJ1-1; unclear D gene. The CDR3 consists of 13 residues. V lost 4 bases, J lost 0 bases, and 7 bases lay in between. CDR1 and CDR2 from the germline V gene are SGHRS and YFSETQ. CDR3 nucleotide sequence: TGCGCCAGCAGCCCCCTGGTGAACACTGAAGCTTTCTTT. The encoded protein is CASSPLVNTEAFF.

A few counts support this clone. The chain carries TRBV23-1 and TRBJ1-5; maybe TRBD1 (6 bases). TRBV23-1 is identified as an open reading frame with a role that is uncertain. The ends were cut back, 8 bases at V and 7 bases at J, with 15 bases in the middle. The CDR3 is 13 amino acids. CDR3 DNA sequence: TGCGCCAGCGCTTTACAGGGTCGACAGCCCCAGCATTTT. Its translation: CASALQGRQPQHF.

This clone came up a few times. This sequence joins TRBV29-1 and TRBJ1-5; TRBD1 aligns across 9 bases. V trimming: 4 bases; J trimming: 4 bases; junction bases outside the gene matches: 2. The CDR3 length is 13 residues. CDR1 and CDR2 from the germline V gene are SQVTM and ANQGSEA. In DNA, the CDR3 is TGCAGCGTTGGGGACAGGGCTAATCAGCCCCAGCATTTT. Protein product: CSVGDRANQPQHF.

Turning to this clone: The same CDR3 is also encoded by other DNA sequences in this sample. Here the CDR3 reads CASSPEETQYF. The CDR3 region has the DNA TGTGCCAGCAGCCCAGAAGAGACCCAGTACTTC. The rearrangement joins TRBV2 to TRBJ2-5; no firm D call. CDR1 and CDR2 from the germline V gene are SNHLY and FYNNEI. Trimming left V 6 bases short and J 3 bases short, with 5 bases between. This CDR3 region has 11 residues.

The V gene is TRBV27, the J gene TRBJ1-2, with D uncertain. Trimming stripped 4 bases from V and 5 bases from J, with 11 bases between. Germline loops: CDR1 MNHEY, CDR2 SMNVEV (reference sequence). The CDR3 is 13 amino acids. The CDR3 DNA reads as TGTGCCAGCAGTTCGGACCAAGGTTATGGCTACACCTTC. Translated: CASSSDQGYGYTF.

This clone was counted a few times. The gene calls are TRBV7-9 and TRBJ2-6; TRBD1 is a possible D gene (6 bases). The V and J ends lost 11 bases and 0 bases respectively, with 11 bases between them. Germline V gives CDR1 SEHNR, CDR2 FQNEAQ (reference sequence). This CDR3 is 14 amino acids long. Here the CDR3 reads CACDRTSGANVLTF. The CDR3 bases are TGTGCCTGTGACAGGACCTCTGGGGCCAACGTCCTGACTTTC.

This clone has more than one count but fewer than ten. The CDR3 here is CASSLRRDEKLFF. Written as DNA, the CDR3 is TGTGCCAGCAGCTTACGGAGGGATGAAAAACTGTTTTTT. The chain carries TRBV7-2 and TRBJ1-4; D is unresolved. The ends were cut back, 2 bases at V and 6 bases at J, with 7 bases in the middle. This CDR3 contains 13 residues. Germline assignment: CDR1 SGHTA and CDR2 FQGNSA.

V usage is TRBV4-1 and J usage is TRBJ1-1, with D unresolved. CDR3 length equals 16 residues. V lost 4 bases to trimming and J lost 0 bases, with 15 bases between them. Germline lookup yields CDR1 MGHRA and CDR2 YSYEKL. Here the CDR3 DNA reads TGCGCCAGCAGCCTACCATCAGGAGGGATGAACACTGAAGCTTTCTTT. This sequence encodes CASSLPSGGMNTEAFF.

The V and J genes are TRBV7-9 and TRBJ1-5; D possibly corresponds to TRBD1 (6 bases). Trimming stripped 5 bases from V and 3 bases from J, with 11 bases between. The CDR3 has 14 amino acids. Germline V gene lookup returns CDR1 SEHNR and CDR2 FQNEAQ (reference sequence). This CDR3 reads CASSDRQANQPQHF. The CDR3 coding sequence is TGTGCCAGCAGCGACCGACAGGCCAATCAGCCCCAGCATTTT.

This clone occurred once. The chain employs TRBV4-3 and TRBJ2-4, with 10 bases lining up with TRBD1. V trimming: 0 bases; J trimming: 8 bases; junction bases outside the gene matches: 10. The CDR3 has 17 amino acids. The V gene's germline CDR1 is LGHNA and CDR2 YSLEER. The CDR3 DNA is TGCGCCAGCAGCCAAGATCGGATGACAGGGGGCTGGGACATTCAGTACTTC. It encodes CASSQDRMTGGWDIQYF.

As concerns this clone: The junction departs from the called germline gene at one end, perhaps through a read error. The chain recombines TRBV5-6 with TRBJ2-1; TRBD2 aligns across 7 bases. The germline V gene has CDR1 SGHDT and CDR2 YYEEEE. CDR3 length equals 16 residues. The CDR3: CASSQDPAGAYNEQFF. CDR3 coding DNA: TGCGCCAGCAGCCAAGATCCTGCGGGGGCCTACAATGAGCAGTTCTTC.

The V gene is TRBV5-5, the J gene TRBJ2-1, with D hard to call. Trimming took off 2 bases at V and 10 bases at J, with 16 bases between the two ends. Per germline, CDR1 SGHKS and CDR2 YYEKEE (reference sequence). The CDR3 has 14 residues. Here the CDR3 reads CASSFAEARREQFF. CDR3 nucleotide sequence: TGTGCCAGCAGCTTTGCGGAAGCGAGACGCGAGCAGTTCTTC.

This clone occurred a few times. V is TRBV7-9 and J is TRBJ2-5; D ambiguous. V was pared by 1 base and J by 1 base, with 13 bases between. Germline values: CDR1 SEHNR, CDR2 FQNEAQ (reference sequence). The CDR3 contains 16 residues. The CDR3 region has the DNA TGTGCCAGCAGCTTAGAAGCTCTCCTTTCCCAAGAGACCCAGTACTTC. This sequence encodes CASSLEALLSQETQYF.